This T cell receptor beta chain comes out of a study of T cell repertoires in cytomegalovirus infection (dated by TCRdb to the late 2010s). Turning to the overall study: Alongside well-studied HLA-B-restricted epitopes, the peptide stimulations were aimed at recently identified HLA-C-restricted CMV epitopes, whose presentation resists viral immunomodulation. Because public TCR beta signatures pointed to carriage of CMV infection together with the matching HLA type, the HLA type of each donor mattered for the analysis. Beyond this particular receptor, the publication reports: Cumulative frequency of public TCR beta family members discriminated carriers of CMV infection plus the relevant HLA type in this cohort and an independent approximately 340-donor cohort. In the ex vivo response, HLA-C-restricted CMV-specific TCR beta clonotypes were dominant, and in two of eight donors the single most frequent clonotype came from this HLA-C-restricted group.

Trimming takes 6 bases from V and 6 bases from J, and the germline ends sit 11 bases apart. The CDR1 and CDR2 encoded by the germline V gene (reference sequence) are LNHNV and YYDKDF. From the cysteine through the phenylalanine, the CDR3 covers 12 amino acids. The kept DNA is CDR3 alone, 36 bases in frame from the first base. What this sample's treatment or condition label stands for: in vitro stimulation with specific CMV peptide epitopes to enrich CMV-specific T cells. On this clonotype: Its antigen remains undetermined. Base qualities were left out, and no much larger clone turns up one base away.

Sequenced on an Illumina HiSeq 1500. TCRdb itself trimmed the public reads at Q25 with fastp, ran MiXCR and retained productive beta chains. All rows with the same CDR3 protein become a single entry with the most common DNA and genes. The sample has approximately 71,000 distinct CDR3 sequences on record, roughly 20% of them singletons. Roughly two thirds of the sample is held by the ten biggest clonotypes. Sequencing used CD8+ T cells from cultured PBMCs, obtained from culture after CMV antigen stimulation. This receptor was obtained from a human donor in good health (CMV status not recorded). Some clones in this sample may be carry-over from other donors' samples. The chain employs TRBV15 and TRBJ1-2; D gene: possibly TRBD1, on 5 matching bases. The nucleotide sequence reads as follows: TGTGCCACCAGGGGGTCGGGGGATGGCTACACCTTC. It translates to CATRGSGDGYTF.